This T cell receptor (beta chain) was observed in a study of CD8+ T cells in alopecia areata. Study-level findings and limits: Lesional scalp exceeded normal scalp in clonality, especially in alopecia totalis/universalis.

Isolated RNA was reverse transcribed into cDNA used as the sequencing template. Data came from immunoSEQ multiplex PCR; TCRdb stores just in-frame clones and leaves some out. The table lists about 110,000 clones, about 60% of them singletons. Alopecia areata patients provided lesional scalp punch biopsies and peripheral blood. V was pared by 1 base and J by 1 base, with 7 bases between. The germline gives CDR1 LNHNV, CDR2 YYDKDF (reference sequence). The CDR3 loop spans 14 amino acids. In the case of this clone: What it recognizes is unknown.

Material for sequencing was NKG2D-low CD8+ T cells sorted from blood. This sequence originates from a human donor with alopecia areata. The chain is built from TRBV15 and TRBJ1-1; D not certain. CDR3 region: CATSRGTANTEAFF. The CDR3 DNA reads as TGTGCCACCAGCAGAGGGACGGCGAACACTGAAGCTTTCTTT. The full variable domain, rest sourced from reference TRBV15 and TRBJ1-1, is DAMVIQNPRYQVTQFGKPVTLSCSQTLNHNVMYWYQQKSSQAPKLLFHYYDKDFNNEADTPDNFQSRRPNTSFCFLDIRSPGLGDTAMYLCATSRGTANTEAFFGQGTRLTVV.